The 11 T cell receptor beta chains below all came from one sample that was sequenced in a study of T cells after yellow fever vaccination. TCRdb re-derived calls from the 5' RACE reads in MiXCR, one entry per CDR3 protein. Of 400,000 or so distinct CDR3 sequences in the sample, around a tenth were seen once. This sample comprised PBMCs, obtained on the day of the first yellow fever vaccination. The source of these receptors is a man aged 18 to 30 who received the YFV17D yellow fever vaccine.

This chain joins TRBV5-4 and TRBJ2-1, with D possibly being TRBD1 (5 bases). Germline CDR1 and CDR2: SGHNT and YYREEE (reference sequence). The V end was cut by 9 bases, the J end by 7 bases, with 14 bases between. CDR3 length: 12 residues. CDR3 DNA sequence: TGTGCCACCGCGAACCAGGGAAATGAGCAGTTCTTC. This encodes CATANQGNEQFF.

The V gene is TRBV7-9, the J gene TRBJ1-5; D ambiguous. V was clipped by 4 bases and J by 6 bases, with 7 bases between them. Per the germline V gene, CDR1 is SEHNR and CDR2 is FQNEAQ (reference sequence). The CDR3 contains 12 residues. The CDR3 sequence is CASSSKSQPQHF. In DNA, the CDR3 is TGTGCCAGCAGCTCTAAAAGTCAGCCCCAGCATTTT.

This clonotype was counted only a few times. This chain joins TRBV7-3 and TRBJ2-3, with D perhaps TRBD2 (5 bases). Trimming took 3 bases from V and 4 from J, leaving 8 bases between them. The CDR3 loop spans 13 amino acids. Germline CDR1 is SGHTA and CDR2 is FQGTGA. CDR3 residues: CASSFAGPDTQYF. The CDR3 nucleotides read TGTGCCAGCAGCTTCGCGGGCCCAGATACGCAGTATTTT. The full variable domain, its missing parts supplied by reference TRBV7-3 and TRBJ2-3, is GAGVSQTPSNKVTEKGKYVELRCDPISGHTALYWYRQSLGQGPEFLIYFQGTGAADDSGLPNDRFFAVRPEGSVSTLKIQRTERGDSAVYLCASSFAGPDTQYFGPGTRLTVL.

This clonotype has just a few counts. The V gene is TRBV4-1, the J gene TRBJ1-4; possibly TRBD1 for D (5 bases). The V and J ends lost 4 bases and 5 bases respectively, with 17 bases between them. The CDR3 totals 16 residues. In germline, CDR1 is MGHRA, CDR2 YSYEKL. CDR3 nucleotides: TGCGCCAGCAGCCGGATGAGTGCGAGGGGCAATGAAAAACTGTTTTTT. Residues: CASSRMSARGNEKLFF.

This clonotype was seen repeatedly, ten times or more. The gene calls are TRBV3-1 and TRBJ1-2; D unclear. Trimming stripped 5 bases from V and 6 bases from J, with 7 bases between. The CDR3 is 11 residues long. Germline values: CDR1 LGHDT, CDR2 YNNKEL (reference sequence). The DNA of the CDR3 is TGTGCCAGCAGCACACTGAATGGCTACACCTTC. Protein sequence: CASSTLNGYTF.

The chain combines TRBV7-6 with TRBJ2-3; a weak D match, TRBD2 (5 bases). The V gene lost 2 bases and the J gene lost 7 bases, with 10 bases spanning the gap. The germline gives CDR1 SGHVS, CDR2 FNYEAQ. The CDR3 is made up of 13 amino acids. The CDR3: CASSLLAVYTQYF. CDR3 sequence (DNA): TGTGCCAGCAGCTTACTAGCAGTCTATACGCAGTATTTT.

In its sample, this clonotype was seen a few times. This rearrangement joins TRBV30 to TRBJ2-5; 7 bases agree with TRBD2. Per germline, CDR1 GTSNPN and CDR2 SVGIG (reference sequence). This CDR3 has 14 amino acids. V lost 2 bases, J lost 5 bases, and 8 bases stayed unmatched. CDR3 sequence: CAWSSPAGYETQYF. In DNA, the CDR3 is TGTGCCTGGAGTTCCCCAGCGGGGTATGAGACCCAGTACTTC.

CDR3 residues: CASSVDRATNEKLFF. As DNA, the CDR3 is TGCGCCAGCAGCGTCGACAGAGCAACTAATGAAAAACTGTTTTTT. The genes are TRBV5-1 and TRBJ1-4, with a tentative D call TRBD1 (5 bases). Per the germline V gene, CDR1 is SGHRS and CDR2 is YFSETQ. CDR3 size: 15 residues. V was trimmed by 4 bases and J by 0 bases, leaving 10 bases between them.

This clonotype came up many times. The rearrangement links TRBV4-3 to TRBJ2-3; D unresolved. Germline-derived CDR1 and CDR2 are LGHNA and YSLEER. Trimming took off 3 bases at V and 0 bases at J, with 7 bases between the two ends. The CDR3 runs 14 residues. The CDR3 sequence is CASSHRPSTDTQYF. CDR3 bases: TGCGCCAGCAGCCACCGTCCCAGCACAGATACGCAGTATTTT.

This chain joins TRBV5-1 and TRBJ2-2; the D gene is possibly TRBD1 (6 bases). This CDR3 is 15 amino acids long. V was shortened by 5 bases and J by 2 bases, with 13 bases between the two germline ends. Germline values: CDR1 SGHRS, CDR2 YFSETQ. CDR3 nucleotide sequence: TGCGCCAGCAGGTCCGGGACAACAAACACCGGGGAGCTGTTTTTT. This encodes CASRSGTTNTGELFF.

In this sample, this clonotype turned up a few times. V gene TRBV28 combines with J gene TRBJ2-5, with D perhaps TRBD1 (7 bases). Germline V gives CDR1 MDHEN, CDR2 SYDVKM. V was pared by 6 bases and J by 5 bases, with 19 bases between. The CDR3 is 15 amino acids. CDR3 sequence: CASSIRGADRETQYF. The CDR3 DNA sequence: TGTGCCAGCAGCATCAGGGGGGCGGATAGGGAGACCCAGTACTTC.